The 27 T cell receptor beta chains below come from one sample, sequenced in a study of immune heterogeneity within non-small cell lung tumors (dated 2018 in TCRdb). This sample was sequenced with a HiSeq X Ten. The TCR beta CDR3 region was amplified with a multiplex PCR system, in which a first round of nine to ten cycles was run using 32 V-gene forward and 13 J-gene reverse primers. TCRdb itself trimmed the public reads at Q25 with fastp, ran MiXCR and retained productive beta chains. Each CDR3 protein gets just one entry, which takes the most common genes and DNA from the rows behind it. This sample is represented by 8,500 to 10,000 distinct CDR3 sequences; under 35% of them were singletons. About 10% of the sample lies in the top ten. For the TCR template, genomic DNA was extracted from bulk tumor tissue, and around 600 ng of gDNA was amplified for each sample. During surgery, several biopsies were collected from each primary tumor and placed as far from one another as possible within the tumor mass. Patients in the study cohort, which was described as untreated, were newly diagnosed NSCLC cases going through curative surgery.

The sequenced material came from lung tumor tissue. These receptors all come from a man aged 55 to 70 with non-small cell lung cancer.

In this sample, this clonotype turned up many times. The chain recombines TRBV6-1 with TRBJ2-2, with D hard to call. Germline CDR1 and CDR2: MNHNS and SASEGT. Trimming stripped 7 bases from V and 6 bases from J, with 6 bases between. This CDR3 is 11 amino acids long. Here the CDR3 reads CASTPAGELFF. The CDR3, as DNA: TGTGCCAGCACCCCCGCCGGGGAGCTGTTTTTT.

For the CDR3, the DNA is TGTGCCAGCTCACCACGACAGGGGTTTGCAATTAATGAAAAACTGTTTTTT. Translating gives CASSPRQGFAINEKLFF. The V call is TRBV18, the J call TRBJ1-4, with 8 bases lining up with TRBD1. From germline, CDR1 is KGHSH and CDR2 LQKENI. With V trimmed by 1 base and J by 4 bases, 8 bases remained unmatched. The CDR3 totals 17 residues.

A remark on this clonotype: A much larger clonotype is one base distant, so this may be a read error. The CDR3 loop is CASSSLAALNTWELFF. CDR3 coding DNA: TGTGCCAGCAGCTCACTAGCGGCATTAAACACCTGGGAGCTGTTTTTT. This chain uses TRBV5-6 with TRBJ2-2; 8 bases map to TRBD2. Germline CDR1 is SGHDT and CDR2 is YYEEEE. This CDR3 has 16 amino acids.

This clonotype was picked up many times. The V call is TRBV20-1, the J call TRBJ2-3, with TRBD2 matching over 8 bases. Per the germline V gene, CDR1 is DFQATT and CDR2 is SNEGSKA (reference sequence). This CDR3 spans 17 amino acids. Unmatched junction bases numbered 10, after V lost 2 bases and J lost 0 bases. As DNA, the CDR3 is TGCAGTGCTAGACCCCCCTTCGGGAGGGTTAGCACAGATACGCAGTATTTT. It translates to CSARPPFGRVSTDTQYF.

The V and J genes are TRBV4-1 and TRBJ1-5, with no clear D. The length of the CDR3 is 15 residues. The V gene lost 1 base and the J gene lost 9 bases, with 16 bases spanning the gap. The germline V gene encodes CDR1 MGHRA and CDR2 YSYEKL. The CDR3 coding sequence is TGCGCCAGCAGCCAAGTTGAGTCCGATCGTTTGCCCCAGCATTTT. This gives the protein CASSQVESDRLPQHF.

This clonotype was observed at least ten times. This chain connects TRBV25-1 to TRBJ2-5; TRBD2 agrees at 7 bases. V shed 2 bases and J 2 bases; nucleotides not matched to a gene: 2. Germline CDR1 and CDR2: MGHDK and SYGVNS. CDR3 length: 14 residues. The CDR3 DNA reads TGTGCCAGCAGTGAAAGGGAGGGGCAAGAGACCCAGTACTTC. Translating it yields CASSEREGQETQYF.

In the case of this clonotype: A much larger clone differs from this one at a single base, so this may be a read error. The rearrangement joins TRBV7-2 to TRBJ2-2; perhaps TRBD2 as D (5 bases). Germline V CDR1 and CDR2: SGHTA, FQGNSA. The CDR3 has 13 residues. This CDR3 is CASSRDYTGEPFF. The DNA of the CDR3 is TGTGCCAGCAGCCGAGACTACACCGGGGAGCCGTTTTTT.

This clonotype was observed at least ten times. The chain joins TRBV11-3 to TRBJ2-3; perhaps TRBD2 as D (6 bases). Germline CDR1 SGHNT, CDR2 YENEEA. Trimming cost V 0 bases and J 5 bases, with 9 bases left between them. This CDR3 is built from 14 residues. CDR3 loop: CASSLEGGEDTQYF. The CDR3 DNA sequence: TGTGCCAGCAGCTTAGAGGGGGGAGAAGATACGCAGTATTTT.

On this clonotype itself: Given the absence of the conserved phenylalanine or tryptophan at the CDR3 end, a read error is likely. The DNA is omitted, as the CDR3 cannot be located on it reliably, and the CDR3 follows TCRdb's listing. J is TRBJ2-3 and V is TRBV11-3; the listed D gene, TRBD2, was not tested against the DNA. The CDR3 contains 17 residues when both ends are counted. CDR1 SGHNT and CDR2 YENEEA come from the germline V gene. CDR3: CASSPRTSGIDEQYFGP.

A few counts support this clonotype. V usage is TRBV6-1 and J usage is TRBJ1-6; no firm D call. V was trimmed by 4 bases and J by 5 bases, leaving 15 bases between them. The length of the CDR3 is 16 residues. Germline values: CDR1 MNHNS, CDR2 SASEGT. The CDR3 loop is CASSGPGPSDNSPLHF. In DNA, the CDR3 is TGTGCCAGCAGTGGGCCCGGACCGAGCGATAATTCACCCCTCCACTTT.

This clonotype is medium-sized. This chain uses TRBV4-2 with TRBJ2-6, with D possibly TRBD1 on 6 matching bases. Germline assignment: CDR1 LGHNA and CDR2 YNFKEQ. V was clipped by 0 bases and J by 1 base, with 10 bases between them. This CDR3 is built from 17 residues. The CDR3 region is CASSQDVGASGANVLTF. CDR3 DNA: TGTGCCAGCAGCCAAGATGTGGGGGCTTCTGGGGCCAACGTCCTGACTTTC.

This clonotype has ten or more counts. The rearrangement joins TRBV6-2 or TRBV6-3 to TRBJ2-1, with D perhaps matching TRBD1 or TRBD2 (6 bases each). Germline V gives CDR1 MNHEY, CDR2 SVGEGT. Trimming cost V 2 bases and J 7 bases, with 9 bases left between them. The CDR3 contains 13 residues. CDR3 loop: CASSYGGLNEQFF. The CDR3 DNA follows: TGTGCCAGCAGTTACGGGGGGCTAAATGAGCAGTTCTTC.

The genes are TRBV4-2 and TRBJ1-2; the D gene is possibly TRBD1 (6 bases). Germline assignment: CDR1 LGHNA and CDR2 YNFKEQ. V lost 5 bases, J lost 7 bases, and 17 bases lay in between. This CDR3 has 14 amino acids. CDR3 in amino acids: CASSLEGQMGGYTF. The DNA for the CDR3 is TGTGCCAGCAGCTTAGAGGGACAAATGGGTGGCTACACCTTC.

The chain is built from TRBV29-1 and TRBJ2-6, with D perhaps matching TRBD2 (5 bases). The V gene's germline CDR1 is SQVTM and CDR2 ANQGSEA. V was trimmed by 5 bases and J by 0 bases, leaving 14 bases between them. This CDR3 is built from 16 residues. The CDR3 DNA reads as TGCAGCGTTACAGAACAAGAGGGCTCTGGGGCCAACGTCCTGACTTTC. It codes for CSVTEQEGSGANVLTF.

A word on this clonotype: Since a much larger clone is just one base distant, this may be a read error. The chain carries TRBV29-1 and TRBJ2-7; D perhaps matches TRBD2 (6 bases). The germline V gene has CDR1 SQVTM and CDR2 ANQGSEA. The CDR3 consists of 13 residues. Trimming took off 2 bases at V and 6 bases at J, with 14 bases between the two ends. CDR3 sequence reads: CSVELARALEQYF. CDR3 coding DNA: TGCAGCGTTGAACTAGCGAGAGCGCTCGAGCAGTACTTC.

V gene TRBV11-3 combines with J gene TRBJ2-1, with a weak D call TRBD1 (6 bases). Germline loops: CDR1 SGHNT, CDR2 YENEEA. V dropped 4 bases and J dropped 0 bases, with 13 bases sitting between them. The CDR3 consists of 16 residues. CDR3 sequence: CASSSRDTGSYNEQFF. The CDR3 DNA reads TGTGCCAGCAGCTCCCGGGACACAGGCTCCTACAATGAGCAGTTCTTC.

This clonotype has a count of ten or more. The chain employs TRBV4-2 and TRBJ1-2; 7 positions agree with TRBD1. Germline-derived CDR1 and CDR2 are LGHNA and YNFKEQ. J gave up 4 bases and V 1 base, and 0 bases lay outside the gene matches. There are 13 residues in the CDR3. The CDR3 DNA reads as TGTGCCAGCAGCCAAGGACAGGGCTATGGCTACACCTTC. Its translation is CASSQGQGYGYTF.

This clonotype was detected many times. V and J are TRBV18 and TRBJ2-1; TRBD2 matches at 9 bases. Germline V gene sequence: CDR1 KGHSH, CDR2 LQKENI. Trimming removed 3 bases from V and 4 bases from J; junction bases left unmatched: 4. The CDR3 is made up of 15 amino acids. In DNA, the CDR3 is TGTGCCAGCTCACCGGGTAGCGGGAGTTACAATGAGCAGTTCTTC. Translated: CASSPGSGSYNEQFF.

This clonotype was observed at least ten times. The chain recombines TRBV30 with TRBJ2-6; either TRBD1 or TRBD2 may supply D (5 bases each). Trimming removed 6 bases at V and 0 bases at J, with 6 bases between. CDR3 size: 13 residues. Germline V gene data show CDR1 as GTSNPN and CDR2 as SVGIG (reference sequence). CDR3 in DNA: TGTGCCTGTGGGGGCTCTGGGGCCAACGTCCTGACTTTC. Translated, it gives CACGGSGANVLTF.

This chain uses TRBV6-1 with TRBJ2-3, with unresolved D. Germline CDR1 is MNHNS and CDR2 is SASEGT. Trimming left V 3 bases short and J 0 bases short, with 10 bases between. The CDR3 is 15 amino acids. CDR3 amino acids: CASSDSSTSTDTQYF. The CDR3 nucleotides read TGTGCCAGCAGTGATAGCAGCACTAGCACAGATACGCAGTATTTT.

CDR3 amino acids: CASSETGTGIEQYF. In nucleotides, the CDR3 is TGCGCCAGCAGTGAGACCGGGACAGGGATCGAGCAGTACTTC. The chain couples TRBV10-2 to TRBJ2-7; 9 bases are shared with TRBD1. From germline, CDR1 is WSHSY and CDR2 SAAADI. The CDR3 is 14 amino acids. Trimming took 2 bases from V and 6 from J; bases not matched to a gene: 5.

By its share, this clonotype is large (0.1 to 1%). V gene TRBV2 combines with J gene TRBJ2-7; 7 nucleotides match TRBD2. This CDR3 contains 15 residues. The V and J ends lost 5 bases and 1 base, in that order; junction bases with no gene match: 8. Germline CDR1 is SNHLY and CDR2 is FYNNEI. CDR3 protein: CASSLRTSISYEQYF. The CDR3 DNA follows: TGTGCCAGCAGTTTACGGACTAGTATTTCCTACGAGCAGTACTTC.

This clonotype appeared a few times. The chain carries TRBV5-5 and TRBJ2-2; D possibly corresponds to TRBD2 (7 bases). CDR1 and CDR2 from the germline V gene are SGHKS and YYEKEE (reference sequence). Trimming left V 0 bases short and J 5 bases short, with 17 bases between. This CDR3 region has 17 residues. CDR3 DNA sequence: TGTGCCAGCAGCTTGGTAGTGGGCGGGGGCAAAACCGGGGAGCTGTTTTTT. It is translated as CASSLVVGGGKTGELFF.

This rearrangement joins TRBV6-1 to TRBJ1-4, with unresolved D. Trimming shortened V by 0 bases and J by 8 bases, and 7 bases separated the two germline ends. Germline assignment: CDR1 MNHNS and CDR2 SASEGT. The CDR3 runs to 13 residues. The CDR3 spells CASSEALREKLFF. DNA of the CDR3: TGTGCCAGCAGTGAAGCGCTTCGGGAAAAACTGTTTTTT.

CDR3 loop: CASSGHFENQPQHF. The CDR3 DNA reads TGTGCCAGCTCGGGACACTTCGAAAATCAGCCCCAGCATTTT. The V call is TRBV2, the J call TRBJ1-5; tentative D call: TRBD1 (6 bases). This CDR3 has 14 residues. V dropped 8 bases and J dropped 4 bases, with 15 bases sitting between them. Germline CDR1 and CDR2: SNHLY and FYNNEI.

This clonotype is judged medium-sized. The chain carries TRBV11-2 and TRBJ1-5, with unresolved D. The CDR3 loop spans 13 amino acids. In germline, CDR1 is SGHAT, CDR2 FQNNGV. V was trimmed by 5 bases and J by 4 bases, leaving 9 bases between them. As DNA, the CDR3 is TGTGCCAGCAGCCGCGAGGGTAATCAGCCCCAGCATTTT. As protein: CASSREGNQPQHF. Using reference TRBV11-2 and TRBJ1-5 for the parts outside the CDR3, the full variable domain is EAGVAQSPRYKIIEKRQSVAFWCNPISGHATLYWYQQILGQGPKLLIQFQNNGVVDDSQLPKDRFSAERLKGVDSTLKIQPAKLEDSAVYLCASSREGNQPQHFGDGTRLSIL.

In this sample, this clonotype is medium-sized. The chain joins TRBV12-3 or TRBV12-4 to TRBJ2-1; 9 positions agree with TRBD2. The CDR3 has 14 residues. The V and J ends lost 8 bases and 6 bases, in that order; junction bases with no gene match: 8. The CDR3 nucleotides read TGTGCCAGCGCCGCGGGACTAGCTCGCAATGAGCAGTTCTTC. It specifies CASAAGLARNEQFF.